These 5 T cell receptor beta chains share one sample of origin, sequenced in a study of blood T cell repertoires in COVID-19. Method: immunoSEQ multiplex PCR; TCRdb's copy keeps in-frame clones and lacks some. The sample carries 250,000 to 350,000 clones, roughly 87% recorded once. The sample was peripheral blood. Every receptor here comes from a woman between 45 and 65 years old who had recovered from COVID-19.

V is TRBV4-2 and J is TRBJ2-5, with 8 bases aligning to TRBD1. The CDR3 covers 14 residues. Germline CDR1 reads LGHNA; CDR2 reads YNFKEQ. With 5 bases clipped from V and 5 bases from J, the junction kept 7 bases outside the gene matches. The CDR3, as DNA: TGTGCCAGCAGCTTCCGGGACAGGTTGGAGACCCAGTACTTC. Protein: CASSFRDRLETQYF.

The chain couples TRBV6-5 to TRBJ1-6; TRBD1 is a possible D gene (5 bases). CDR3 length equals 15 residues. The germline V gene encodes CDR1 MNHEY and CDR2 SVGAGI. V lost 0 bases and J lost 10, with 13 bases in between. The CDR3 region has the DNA TGTGCCAGCAGTTACTCGGGAGGGGTGAACTCACCCCTCCACTTT. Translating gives CASSYSGGVNSPLHF.

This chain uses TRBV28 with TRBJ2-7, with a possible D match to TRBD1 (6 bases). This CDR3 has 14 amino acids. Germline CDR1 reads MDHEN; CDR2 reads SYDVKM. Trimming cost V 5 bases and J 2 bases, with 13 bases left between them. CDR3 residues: CASSTTGETYEQYF. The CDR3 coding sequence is TGTGCCAGCAGTACGACAGGAGAGACCTACGAGCAGTACTTC.

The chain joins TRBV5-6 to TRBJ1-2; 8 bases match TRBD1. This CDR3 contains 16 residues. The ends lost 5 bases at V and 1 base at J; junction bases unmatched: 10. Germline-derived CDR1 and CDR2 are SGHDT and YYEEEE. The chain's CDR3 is CASSSRTGGDNYGYTF. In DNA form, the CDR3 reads TGTGCCAGCAGTTCCCGTACAGGGGGGGATAACTATGGCTACACCTTC.

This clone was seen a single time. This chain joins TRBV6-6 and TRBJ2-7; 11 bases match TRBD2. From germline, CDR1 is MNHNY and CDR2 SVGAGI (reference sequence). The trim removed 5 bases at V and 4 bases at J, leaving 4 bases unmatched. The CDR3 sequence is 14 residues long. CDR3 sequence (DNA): TGTGCCAGCAGTGGACGACTAGCGGGGTACGAGCAGTACTTC. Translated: CASSGRLAGYEQYF.